This T cell receptor beta chain was observed in a study of T cells in Graves' hyperthyroidism and ophthalmopathy. Graves' hyperthyroidism qualified as stable when ophthalmopathy did not progress within 18 months. Orbital computed tomography, thyroid ultrasound, serum thyroxine and TRAb, and clinical symptoms together informed the diagnoses. RNA transcripts provided the source from which TCR beta CDR3 regions were amplified. The HTBI primer set drove a first-round RT-PCR of the TCR CDR3. TCRdb used MiXCR to reprocess the multiplex PCR reads, holding one entry per CDR3 protein. The sample carries hundreds of thousands of distinct CDR3 sequences, approximately 15% recorded once. V gave up 2 bases and J gave up 1 base; unmatched junction bases: 15. Germline V gene data show CDR1 as KGHDR and CDR2 as SFDVKD. The CDR3 length is 19 residues.

The TCR comes from a woman in her late teens or twenties with Graves' hyperthyroidism. Sequencing was carried out using blood. This sequence joins TRBV24-1 and TRBJ2-5, with 7 bases identical to TRBD1. The CDR3 sequence is CATSDSTGAAIPLQETQYF. CDR3 sequence (DNA): TGTGCCACCAGTGATTCAACAGGGGCCGCAATCCCTCTCCAAGAGACCCAGTACTTC.